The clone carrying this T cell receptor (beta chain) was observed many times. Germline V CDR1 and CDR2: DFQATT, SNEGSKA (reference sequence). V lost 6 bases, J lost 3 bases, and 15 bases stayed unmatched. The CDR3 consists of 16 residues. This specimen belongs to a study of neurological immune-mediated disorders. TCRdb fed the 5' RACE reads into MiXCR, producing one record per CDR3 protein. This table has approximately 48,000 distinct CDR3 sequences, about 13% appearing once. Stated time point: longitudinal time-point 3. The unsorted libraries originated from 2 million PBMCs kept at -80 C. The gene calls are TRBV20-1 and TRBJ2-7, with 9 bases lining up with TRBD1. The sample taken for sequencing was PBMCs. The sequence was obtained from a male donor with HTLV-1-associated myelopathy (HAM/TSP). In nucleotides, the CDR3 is TGCAGTGCCAATGACTATCCGGGACAGGGAGGCTACGAGCAGTACTTC. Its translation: CSANDYPGQGGYEQYF.